This record looks at one T cell receptor (beta chain) sequence and its context. The data originate from a study of T cell changes during pregnancy in multiple sclerosis. Produced via immunoSEQ multiplex PCR; TCRdb's table is partial and in-frame only. The table records 45,000 to 70,000 clones, about nine tenths of them present only once. The germline V gene has CDR1 SGHTA and CDR2 FQGTGA. With V trimmed by 4 bases and J by 7 bases, 5 bases remained unmatched. The CDR3 is 14 residues long. The sample here was CD4+ T cells from peripheral blood mononuclear cells, taken after pregnancy. The TCR was taken from a female donor with multiple sclerosis, enrolled in a pregnancy study. The chain has TRBV7-3 and TRBJ2-2; 8 bases are a match to TRBD1. Here the CDR3 DNA reads TGTGCCAGCAGCTCCCAGGGGGCCCTCGGGGAGCTGTTTTTT. Amino acids: CASSSQGALGELFF.